This TCR beta chain was observed in a study of T cells after yellow fever vaccination. TCRdb recomputed calls from the 5' RACE reads with MiXCR, one row per CDR3 protein. The sample lists 100,000 to 150,000 distinct CDR3 sequences; 12% to 15% were seen once. This CDR3 is 15 amino acids long. V gave up 0 bases and J gave up 10 bases, with 15 bases separating them. Germline values: CDR1 ENHRY, CDR2 SYGVKD. This rearrangement joins TRBV10-3 to TRBJ2-2, with D tentatively TRBD1 (7 bases). The sample here was CD8+ T cells sorted from PBMCs, taken 5 days after the yellow fever booster vaccination. The sequence derives from a man aged 18 to 30 who received the YFV17D yellow fever vaccine. CDR3 coding DNA: TGTGCCATCAGTGAGTCTTCCAGGGGGGCCACGGAGCTGTTTTTT. Amino acid sequence: CAISESSRGATELFF.